This T cell receptor beta chain was captured by sequencing in a study of shared clonotypes between healthy human individuals. Broader study findings: Clonotype sharing among donors was expected to depend on sequencing depth. Larger estimated richness was generally seen in naive subsets than in memory subsets.

A word on this clone: What it binds is unknown.

Using immunoSEQ multiplex PCR, the repertoire was profiled, and TCRdb retains in-frame clones only, with some absent. This repertoire shows millions of clones, roughly 96% found once; its top ten account for 0.1% to 0.15%. Germline V CDR1 and CDR2: LGHNA, YSLEER. V lost 1 base to trimming and J lost 6 bases; unmatched junction nucleotides: 9. The CDR3 runs to 16 residues. The clonotype was recovered from a man aged 18 to 30 in good health. Sequenced input: naive CD4+ T cells sorted from blood. The subset here: CD45RA+ positively selected. The chain is built from TRBV4-3 and TRBJ2-7, with 10 bases matching TRBD1. In nucleotides, the CDR3 is TGCGCCAGCAGCCAAGTCTCAGGGACAGGGGCCGGCGAGCAGTACTTC. Its protein is CASSQVSGTGAGEQYF.